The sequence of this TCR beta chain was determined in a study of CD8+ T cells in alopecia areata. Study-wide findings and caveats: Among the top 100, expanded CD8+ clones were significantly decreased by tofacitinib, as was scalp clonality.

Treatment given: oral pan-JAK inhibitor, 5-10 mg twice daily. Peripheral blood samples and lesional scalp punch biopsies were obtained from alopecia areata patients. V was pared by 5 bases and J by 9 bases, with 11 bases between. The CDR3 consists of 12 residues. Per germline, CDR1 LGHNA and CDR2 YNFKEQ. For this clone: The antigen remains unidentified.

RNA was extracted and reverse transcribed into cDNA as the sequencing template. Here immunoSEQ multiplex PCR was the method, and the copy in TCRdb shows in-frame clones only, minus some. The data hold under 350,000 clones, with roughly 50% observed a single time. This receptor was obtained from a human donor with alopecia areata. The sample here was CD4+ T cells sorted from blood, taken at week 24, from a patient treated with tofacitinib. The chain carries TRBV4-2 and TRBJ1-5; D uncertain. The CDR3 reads CASSSGKGPQHF. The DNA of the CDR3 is TGTGCCAGCAGCTCCGGGAAAGGGCCCCAGCATTTT.